This T cell receptor beta chain comes out of a study of shared clonotypes between healthy human individuals. In the authors' methods: ImmunoSEQ gave junction-only sequences without quality scores, so filtering differed. The protocol was immunoSEQ multiplex PCR, while the TCRdb copy is restricted to in-frame clones and leaves out a portion. The DNA was the basis for D and trimming; V, J and clone size are from that table. The data contain hundreds of thousands of clones, roughly 95% of them singletons. The CDR3 contains 17 residues. Deletions cut 1 base from V and 0 bases from J, with 14 bases between. Germline V lookup: CDR1 SGHTS, CDR2 YDEGEE.

The TCR originated in a woman aged 25 to 39 in good health. The sequenced sample was naive CD4+ T cells sorted from blood. Indicated subset: CD45RA+ positively selected. The rearrangement links TRBV5-8 to TRBJ2-1; D remains unclear. In DNA, the CDR3 is TGTGCCAGCAGCTTGCCAAGCGAACTGAGCTCCTACAATGAGCAGTTCTTC. The encoded protein is CASSLPSELSSYNEQFF.